The subject of this entry is one T cell receptor (beta chain). The CDR3 covers 13 residues. CDR1 LNHNV and CDR2 YYDKDF come from the germline V gene (reference sequence). Trimming removed 7 bases from V and 4 bases from J, with 10 bases in between. TCRdb keeps only in-frame clones here, not all; method: immunoSEQ multiplex PCR. The sample contains around 81,000 clones, roughly 80% of which appear only once. The data were obtained in a study of OX40 agonist ivuxolimab in advanced cancers. Source: CD4+ or CD8+ T cells sorted from blood, taken in a trial of the OX40 agonist ivuxolimab. The receptor was derived from an adult with an advanced solid tumor such as melanoma, head and neck, liver or kidney cancer. V gene TRBV15 combines with J gene TRBJ1-4; D is undetermined. CDR3 in DNA: TGTGCCACCACAGACTGGAATAATGAAAAACTGTTTTTT. Translation: CATTDWNNEKLFF.